This TCR beta chain was observed in a study of T cell changes during pregnancy in multiple sclerosis. Trimming removed 4 bases from V and 4 bases from J, with 19 bases in between. CDR3 length equals 16 residues. The germline CDR1 and CDR2 sequences are MDHEN and SYDVKM. Sequencing used immunoSEQ multiplex PCR; TCRdb keeps in-frame clones, though not all of them. The table records about 74,000 clones, approximately 90% of them present only once. The TCR comes from a female donor with multiple sclerosis, enrolled in a pregnancy study. Source: peripheral blood, taken in the third trimester of pregnancy. The V call is TRBV28, the J call TRBJ1-2, with D perhaps TRBD1 (5 bases). The CDR3 coding sequence is TGTGCCAGCAGTTCAACGCCAGACACAGGAGTCTATGGCTACACCTTC. As protein: CASSSTPDTGVYGYTF.